The rows below give T cell receptor beta chains drawn from one sample of a study of blood T cell repertoires in COVID-19. Data came from immunoSEQ multiplex PCR; TCRdb stores just in-frame clones and leaves some out. The sample has about 260,000 clones, around four fifths seen once. Sequenced input: PBMCs or T cells enriched from blood (not recorded which). The receptors shown here come from a man between 25 and 39 years old with acute COVID-19. Each CDR3 is given with its conserved first and last residue. A D gene is named only where the DNA matches it firmly. The size entry is marked missing in some rows and otherwise reads once, few, many or a size class.

j_call v_call clone_size d_call cdr3_length cdr3_nt cdr3_aa
TRBJ1-3 TRBV5-4 - - 14 TGTGCCAGCAGCTTTCAAGGGAGCGGAAACACCATATATTTT CASSFQGSGNTIYF
TRBJ1-1 TRBV5-8 few - 14 TGTGCCAGCAGCTTGCTCCAGGGAATCTCTGAAGCTTTCTTT CASSLLQGISEAFF
TRBJ2-1 TRBV6-4 once TRBD2 15 TGTGCCAGCAGTGACAGGACTAGCAGATTCAATGAGCAGTTCTTC CASSDRTSRFNEQFF
TRBJ1-2 TRBV15 once - 15 TGTGCCACCAGCAGAGATTTGCTGGGCAACTATGGCTACACCTTC CATSRDLLGNYGYTF
TRBJ1-6 TRBV3-1/TRBV3-2 - TRBD1 15 TGTGCCAGCAGCAGGACAGGGGACAACAATTCACCCCTCCACTTT CASSRTGDNNSPLHF
TRBJ2-5 TRBV27 - - 18 TGTGCCAGCAGTTTGACTGGCTGGGGGGGGGCTAGAGGGGGTGACCAGTACTTC CASSLTGWGGARGGDQYF
TRBJ2-3 TRBV5-1 few TRBD1 15 TGTGCCAGCAGCGAGGGGACAGACGTCACAGATACGCAGTATTTT CASSEGTDVTDTQYF
TRBJ1-1 TRBV19 - - 12 TGTGCCAGCCGATGGGGGGACACTGAAGCTTTCTTT CASRWGDTEAFF
TRBJ1-2 TRBV28 - - 14 TGTGCCAGCAGGTCCCTAGGGGCTCTCTATGGCTACACCTTC CASRSLGALYGYTF
TRBJ1-2 TRBV27 - - 15 TGTGCCAGCAGTTTGTCCGGGACACCCAACTATGGCTACACCTTC CASSLSGTPNYGYTF
TRBJ1-5 TRBV28 - - 16 TGTGCCAGCAGTTTAGTTGGCGGATCGGGCAATCAGCCCCAGCATTTT CASSLVGGSGNQPQHF
TRBJ2-2 TRBV11-3 - - 13 TGTGCCAGCAGCTTAATAGACACCGGGGAGCTGTTTTTT CASSLIDTGELFF
TRBJ1-6 TRBV15 - - 15 TGTGCCACCAGCAGAGATAGAGGAAGGGGATCACCCCTCCACTTT CATSRDRGRGSPLHF
TRBJ2-1 TRBV2 - TRBD2 14 TGTGCCAGCCACGTCGAGCGGGAGTCGGGAGAGCAGTTCTTC CASHVERESGEQFF
TRBJ2-1 TRBV3-1/TRBV3-2 - TRBD2 15 TGTGCCAGCAGCCAGAGCGGGAGCCCCGGCAATGAGCAGTTCTTC CASSQSGSPGNEQFF
TRBJ1-2 TRBV5-4 many - 13 TGTGCCAGCAGCTTGGACGGGATGGATGGCTACACCTTC CASSLDGMDGYTF
TRBJ1-2 TRBV6-6 - TRBD1 17 TGTGCCAGCAGTCGCCACCAGGGACAGATATCTAACTATGGCTACACCTTC CASSRHQGQISNYGYTF
TRBJ2-1 TRBV29-1 - TRBD2 14 TGCAGCGTTTTAGCGGGAGGGTCGTTGAATGAGCAGTTCTTC CSVLAGGSLNEQFF
TRBJ1-6 TRBV13 - TRBD1 17 TGTGCCAGCAGCGCAACCTCGAACAGGGGCGGTGATTCACCCCTCCACTTT CASSATSNRGGDSPLHF
TRBJ1-2 TRBV5-6 few TRBD1 14 TGTGCCAGCAGCTCAGCTGGACAGGGGAGAGGCTACACCTTC CASSSAGQGRGYTF
TRBJ2-1 TRBV7-2 - TRBD1 14 TGTGCCAGCAGCCGCCGAGGGGGCCAGAATGAGCAGTTCTTC CASSRRGGQNEQFF
TRBJ2-3 TRBV15 - - 14 TGTGCCACCAGCAGACGGGGGGCGGGGGATACGCAGTATTTT CATSRRGAGDTQYF
TRBJ1-1 TRBV6-5 - - 12 TGTGCCAGCACTAAGTTGAACACTGAAGCTTTCTTT CASTKLNTEAFF
TRBJ2-1 TRBV24-1 - TRBD2 14 TGTGCCACCAGCCGAGCGGGAGCTGACAATGAGCAGTTCTTC CATSRAGADNEQFF
TRBJ1-1 TRBV6-5 - TRBD1 14 TGTGCCAGCACAGACGACAGGGGGAACACTGAAGCTTTCTTT CASTDDRGNTEAFF
TRBJ2-3 TRBV6-6 once - 14 TGTGCCAGCGAAAGCGGGTCCGGCACAGATACGCAGTATTTT CASESGSGTDTQYF
TRBJ1-4 TRBV9 - - 15 TGTGCCAGCAGCGTAGGAGGGCAGACAAATGAAAAACTGTTTTTT CASSVGGQTNEKLFF
TRBJ1-4 TRBV27 - TRBD1 17 TGTGCCAGCAGTCCCTACGGACAGGGTGTGACTAATGAAAAACTGTTTTTT CASSPYGQGVTNEKLFF
TRBJ1-1 TRBV6-5 once TRBD1 15 TGTGCCAGCAGCGCCCATGGGGACAGAAACACTGAAGCTTTCTTT CASSAHGDRNTEAFF
TRBJ1-5 TRBV4-1 few - 16 TGCGCCAGCAGCCAAAGGGGCGTGGGGGGGAATCAGCCCCAGCATTTT CASSQRGVGGNQPQHF
TRBJ2-1 TRBV5-1 - - 14 TGCGCCAGCAAGGCAGGGGAATCCTACAATGAGCAGTTCTTC CASKAGESYNEQFF
TRBJ2-1 TRBV14 few TRBD2 18 TGTGCCAGCAGCCAAGATATGGGTCTAGCGGGAGGATTCGGTGAGCAGTTCTTC CASSQDMGLAGGFGEQFF
TRBJ2-1 TRBV6-4 - TRBD2 18 TGTGCCAGCAGTGGACTAGCGGGGGTCTCTAGCTCCTACAATGAGCAGTTCTTC CASSGLAGVSSSYNEQFF
TRBJ1-2 TRBV7-2 - - 15 TGTGCCAGCACCAAGGAAGGCAGGGCTAACTATGGCTACACCTTC CASTKEGRANYGYTF
TRBJ1-2 TRBV7-9 - - 14 TGTGCCAGCAGCTTAATAGGCGGTAGCGATGGCTACACCTTC CASSLIGGSDGYTF
TRBJ2-1 TRBV19 - TRBD2 14 TGTGCCAGTAGTAAGACTAGCGGGATGACGGAGCAGTTCTTC CASSKTSGMTEQFF
TRBJ2-3 TRBV5-1 - - 14 TGTGCCAGCAGCTCCGGGATTGTCACAGATACGCAGTATTTT CASSSGIVTDTQYF
TRBJ2-1 TRBV11-3 few TRBD2 14 TGTGCCAGCAGCTTAGCTCTAGCGGGGAGTGAGCAGTTCTTC CASSLALAGSEQFF
TRBJ1-1 TRBV28 - - 12 TGTGCCAGCAGTTTTCGTAGAACTGAAGCTTTCTTT CASSFRRTEAFF
TRBJ2-2 TRBV6-2/TRBV6-3 - - 12 TGTGCCAGCAGCTCCTCCCTAGGGGAGCTGTTTTTT CASSSSLGELFF
TRBJ1-4 TRBV2 - - 14 TGTGCCAGCAGTGAAGGAACAGGGTCGGGAAAACTGTTTTTT CASSEGTGSGKLFF
TRBJ1-6 TRBV5-1 - - 16 TGCGCCAGCAGCTTGATCCAGGGTGTTCGCGATTCACCCCTCCACTTT CASSLIQGVRDSPLHF
TRBJ2-3 TRBV7-2 - - 15 TGTGCCAGCAGCTTATCTACAGGTTTGTCAGATACGCAGTATTTT CASSLSTGLSDTQYF
TRBJ2-2 TRBV6-4 - TRBD2 15 TGTGCCAGCAGTGTCCTAGCGGGAGATCACGGGGAGCTGTTTTTT CASSVLAGDHGELFF
TRBJ2-5 TRBV29-1 - - 12 TGCAGCGTCACAGGCAGCCAAGAGACCCAGTACTTC CSVTGSQETQYF
TRBJ2-5 TRBV2 - TRBD2 15 TGTGCCAGCAGTCGTGGCGGGGGGTCCCAAGAGACCCAGTACTTC CASSRGGGSQETQYF
TRBJ1-6 TRBV3-1/TRBV3-2 once - 14 TGTGCCAGCAGCCAAGTCACTGAGAATTCACCCCTCCACTTT CASSQVTENSPLHF
TRBJ2-5 TRBV20-1 - TRBD2 16 TGCAGTGCTAGTCCACTAGCGGGGGGGGTTAAAGAGACCCAGTACTTC CSASPLAGGVKETQYF
TRBJ2-5 TRBV28 - TRBD2 14 TGTGCCAGCATTAGGGCGGGAGCGGGGGAGACCCAGTACTTC CASIRAGAGETQYF
TRBJ1-2 TRBV14 - TRBD1 16 TGTGCCAGCAGCCTCTCACGGACAGGGGTCTTTGGTGGCTACACCTTC CASSLSRTGVFGGYTF
TRBJ1-2 TRBV6-6 - TRBD1 15 TGTGCCAGCAGTAGACCGGGACAGGGAACCGATGGCTACACCTTC CASSRPGQGTDGYTF
TRBJ1-6 TRBV5-4 - - 15 TGTGCCAGCAGCTTGGCCCGAGGGGGAAGTTCACCCCTCCACTTT CASSLARGGSSPLHF
TRBJ1-6 TRBV10-3 once - 16 TGTGCCATCAGTGAGTCGATAGCGGCCTATAATTCACCCCTCCACTTT CAISESIAAYNSPLHF
TRBJ2-2 TRBV5-1 - TRBD2 17 TGCGCCAGCAGCTTCGGCTTAGCGGGGGACTACACCGGGGAGCTGTTTTTT CASSFGLAGDYTGELFF
TRBJ1-1 TRBV7-9 many TRBD1 15 TGTGCCAGCAGCTTGAGGACAGGGAGGAACACTGAAGCTTTCTTT CASSLRTGRNTEAFF
TRBJ2-1 TRBV28 - - 14 TGTGCCAGCAGTTTTTTTTGGGGCCCGAATGAGCAGTTCTTC CASSFFWGPNEQFF
TRBJ2-5 TRBV5-4 - TRBD1 12 TGTGCCAGTACGACAGGGACAGAGACCCAGTACTTC CASTTGTETQYF